The rows below give T cell receptor beta chains drawn from one sample of a study of spatial heterogeneity in lung cancer. TCRdb re-analysed the 5' RACE reads in MiXCR, keeping a single row per CDR3 protein. The repertoire holds some 34,000 distinct CDR3 sequences, roughly 7.2% seen once, with over 25% in the top ten. The sample was PBMCs, taken at surgery. These receptors were obtained from a female donor with early-stage non-small cell lung cancer. CDR3s include the opening cysteine and the closing phenylalanine or tryptophan. Each record gives: J gene, D gene, clone size, V gene, CDR3 protein, CDR3 DNA. The D gene is left open where the match is weak. Expanded clones are given a class, and other clones once, few, many or no size at all.

j_gene: TRBJ2-3; d_gene: TRBD2; abundance: many; v_gene: TRBV4-1; CDR3aa: CASSPYGTSGRPPGDTQYF; CDR3nt: TGCGCCAGCAGCCCGTACGGGACTAGCGGGAGGCCCCCCGGGGATACGCAGTATTTT
j_gene: TRBJ2-3; d_gene: .; abundance: many; v_gene: TRBV7-2; CDR3aa: CASSLQSGALTDTQYF; CDR3nt: TGTGCCAGCAGCCTCCAGTCGGGGGCACTCACAGATACGCAGTATTTT
j_gene: TRBJ2-1; d_gene: TRBD1; abundance: many; v_gene: TRBV20-1; CDR3aa: CSAIGQGASFEQFF; CDR3nt: TGCAGTGCTATTGGACAGGGGGCCTCCTTTGAGCAGTTCTTC
j_gene: TRBJ1-1; d_gene: .; abundance: .; v_gene: TRBV18; CDR3aa: CASSPDRELAEAFF; CDR3nt: TGTGCCAGCTCGCCGGACAGAGAGCTCGCTGAAGCTTTCTTT
j_gene: TRBJ2-7; d_gene: .; abundance: many; v_gene: TRBV28; CDR3aa: CAIGVLSYEQYF; CDR3nt: TGTGCAATCGGGGTGCTTTCCTACGAGCAGTACTTC
j_gene: TRBJ2-3; d_gene: .; abundance: .; v_gene: TRBV12-5; CDR3aa: CASAPGWTSTDTQYF; CDR3nt: TGTGCTAGTGCCCCGGGATGGACTAGCACAGATACGCAGTATTTT
j_gene: TRBJ1-5; d_gene: TRBD1; abundance: .; v_gene: TRBV10-2; CDR3aa: CASSDHRGMPQHF; CDR3nt: TGCGCCAGCAGTGATCACAGGGGGATGCCCCAGCATTTT
j_gene: TRBJ2-1; d_gene: .; abundance: few; v_gene: TRBV15; CDR3aa: CATSRALYYNEQFF; CDR3nt: TGTGCCACCAGCAGAGCTTTATACTACAATGAGCAGTTCTTC
j_gene: TRBJ1-1; d_gene: TRBD1; abundance: many; v_gene: TRBV6-1; CDR3aa: CASSEADGTGMNTEAFF; CDR3nt: TGTGCCAGCAGTGAAGCTGACGGGACAGGTATGAACACTGAAGCTTTCTTT
j_gene: TRBJ2-5; d_gene: TRBD2; abundance: few; v_gene: TRBV2; CDR3aa: CATLTSGGIQETQYF; CDR3nt: TGTGCCACCTTAACTAGCGGGGGTATCCAAGAGACCCAGTACTTC
j_gene: TRBJ2-2; d_gene: .; abundance: few; v_gene: TRBV20-1; CDR3aa: CSARGGTGELFF; CDR3nt: TGCAGTGCTAGAGGGGGCACCGGGGAGCTGTTTTTT
j_gene: TRBJ2-3; d_gene: .; abundance: many; v_gene: TRBV27; CDR3aa: CASSLRTDLRTDTQYF; CDR3nt: TGTGCCAGCAGTTTAAGGACAGATTTGCGCACAGATACGCAGTATTTT
j_gene: TRBJ1-4; d_gene: TRBD1; abundance: .; v_gene: TRBV18; CDR3aa: CASSASTGSDEKLFF; CDR3nt: TGTGCCAGCTCAGCATCGACAGGGTCGGATGAAAAACTGTTTTTT
j_gene: TRBJ1-2; d_gene: TRBD1; abundance: many; v_gene: TRBV6-5; CDR3aa: CASSIRTGSGYGYTF; CDR3nt: TGTGCCAGCAGTATCCGGACAGGGTCTGGGTATGGCTACACCTTC
j_gene: TRBJ1-2; d_gene: TRBD1; abundance: many; v_gene: TRBV7-9; CDR3aa: CASSFWDRTNYGYTF; CDR3nt: TGTGCCAGCAGCTTTTGGGACAGGACCAACTATGGCTACACCTTC
j_gene: TRBJ2-1; d_gene: .; abundance: few; v_gene: TRBV9; CDR3aa: CASSVVGASDNEQFF; CDR3nt: TGTGCCAGCAGCGTAGTGGGAGCGAGCGATAATGAGCAGTTCTTC
j_gene: TRBJ2-5; d_gene: TRBD1; abundance: .; v_gene: TRBV19; CDR3aa: CASSIEGQEETQYF; CDR3nt: TGTGCCAGTAGTATAGAAGGACAGGAAGAGACCCAGTACTTC
j_gene: TRBJ2-3; d_gene: TRBD2; abundance: many; v_gene: TRBV7-8; CDR3aa: CASSLEASGARRDTDTQYF; CDR3nt: TGTGCCAGCAGCTTAGAAGCCAGCGGGGCCAGACGGGACACAGATACGCAGTATTTT
j_gene: TRBJ2-1; d_gene: TRBD2; abundance: many; v_gene: TRBV12-3/TRBV12-4; CDR3aa: CASSLPSGRADNEQFF; CDR3nt: TGTGCCAGCAGTTTACCGAGCGGGAGGGCCGACAATGAGCAGTTCTTC
j_gene: TRBJ2-1; d_gene: .; abundance: .; v_gene: TRBV28; CDR3aa: CASSEWDEQFF; CDR3nt: TGTGCCAGCAGCGAATGGGATGAGCAGTTCTTC
j_gene: TRBJ2-7; d_gene: .; abundance: few; v_gene: TRBV6-6; CDR3aa: CASSPPGATYEQYF; CDR3nt: TGTGCCAGCAGCCCCCCGGGGGCCACCTACGAGCAGTACTTC
j_gene: TRBJ2-7; d_gene: TRBD1; abundance: .; v_gene: TRBV10-3; CDR3aa: CAISELGGTGTYEQYF; CDR3nt: TGTGCCATCAGTGAGCTGGGGGGGACAGGGACCTACGAGCAGTACTTC
j_gene: TRBJ1-1; d_gene: .; abundance: many; v_gene: TRBV12-3/TRBV12-4; CDR3aa: CASRKDSEAFF; CDR3nt: TGTGCCAGCAGGAAGGACAGTGAAGCTTTCTTT
j_gene: TRBJ1-1; d_gene: TRBD1; abundance: many; v_gene: TRBV7-3; CDR3aa: CASSLTGRGEAEAFF; CDR3nt: TGTGCCAGCAGCTTAACTGGCAGGGGGGAGGCTGAAGCTTTCTTT
j_gene: TRBJ1-1; d_gene: .; abundance: many; v_gene: TRBV12-3/TRBV12-4; CDR3aa: CASSSYMNTEAFF; CDR3nt: TGTGCCAGCAGTTCCTACATGAACACTGAAGCTTTCTTT
j_gene: TRBJ2-3; d_gene: TRBD2; abundance: few; v_gene: TRBV7-7; CDR3aa: CASSLAPIQAGGADTQYF; CDR3nt: TGTGCTAGCAGCTTAGCCCCAATTCAAGCGGGAGGCGCAGATACGCAGTATTTT
j_gene: TRBJ1-5; d_gene: .; abundance: many; v_gene: TRBV2; CDR3aa: CASSEDRNQPQHF; CDR3nt: TGTGCCAGCAGTGAAGACAGGAATCAGCCCCAGCATTTT
j_gene: TRBJ2-3; d_gene: .; abundance: many; v_gene: TRBV19; CDR3aa: CASSIDGDTQYF; CDR3nt: TGTGCCAGTAGTATAGACGGAGATACGCAGTATTTT
j_gene: TRBJ2-3; d_gene: .; abundance: .; v_gene: TRBV27; CDR3aa: CASSPGITDTQYF; CDR3nt: TGTGCCAGCAGTCCCGGGATCACAGATACGCAGTATTTT
j_gene: TRBJ2-1; d_gene: .; abundance: many; v_gene: TRBV7-3; CDR3aa: CASSLSQNNEQFF; CDR3nt: TGTGCCAGCAGCTTAAGCCAAAACAATGAGCAGTTCTTC
j_gene: TRBJ2-1; d_gene: .; abundance: many; v_gene: TRBV6-2/TRBV6-3; CDR3aa: CASSPAIQNEQFF; CDR3nt: TGTGCCAGCAGTCCCGCCATTCAAAATGAGCAGTTCTTC
j_gene: TRBJ2-3; d_gene: TRBD2; abundance: many; v_gene: TRBV3-1; CDR3aa: CASSQDPLAGGPTDTQYF; CDR3nt: TGTGCCAGCAGCCAAGATCCTCTAGCGGGAGGCCCTACAGATACGCAGTATTTT